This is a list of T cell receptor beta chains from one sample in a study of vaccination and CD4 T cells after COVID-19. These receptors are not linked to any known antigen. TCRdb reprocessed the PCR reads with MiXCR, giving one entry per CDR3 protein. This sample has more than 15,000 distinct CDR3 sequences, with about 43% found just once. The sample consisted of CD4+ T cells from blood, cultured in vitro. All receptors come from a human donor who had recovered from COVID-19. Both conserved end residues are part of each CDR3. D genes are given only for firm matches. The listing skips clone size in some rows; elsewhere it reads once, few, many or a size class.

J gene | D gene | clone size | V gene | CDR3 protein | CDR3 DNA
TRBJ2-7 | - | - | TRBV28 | CASLDAEAYEQYF | TGTGCCAGCCTGGACGCTGAGGCCTACGAGCAGTACTTC
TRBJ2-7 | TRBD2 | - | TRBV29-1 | CSVGPSGVYEQYF | TGCAGCGTTGGGCCTAGCGGGGTCTACGAGCAGTACTTC
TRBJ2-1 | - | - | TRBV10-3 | CAISAAGYDEQFF | TGTGCCATCAGTGCTGCGGGATATGATGAGCAGTTCTTC
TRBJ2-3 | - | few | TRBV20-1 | CSEVPGSTDTQYF | TGCAGTGAGGTACCAGGAAGCACAGATACGCAGTATTTT
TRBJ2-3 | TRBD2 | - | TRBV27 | CASGKLAGASTDTQYF | TGTGCCAGCGGTAAACTAGCGGGGGCAAGCACAGATACGCAGTATTTT
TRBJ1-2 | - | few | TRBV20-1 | CSANHITNYGYTF | TGCAGTGCTAACCATATCACTAACTATGGCTACACCTTC
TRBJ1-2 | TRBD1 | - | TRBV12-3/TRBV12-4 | CASRRQGGAGYTF | TGTGCCAGCAGGAGACAGGGGGGAGCTGGCTACACCTTC
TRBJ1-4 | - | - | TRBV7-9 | CACRESTNEKLFF | TGTGCCTGCAGGGAATCAACTAATGAAAAACTGTTTTTT
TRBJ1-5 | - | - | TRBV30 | CAWSVSGGQPQHF | TGTGCCTGGAGTGTATCCGGGGGCCAGCCCCAGCATTTT
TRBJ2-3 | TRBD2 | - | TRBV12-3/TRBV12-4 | CASSSWGGADTQYF | TGTGCCAGCAGTTCTTGGGGGGGGGCAGATACGCAGTATTTT
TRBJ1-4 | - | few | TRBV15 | CATSRDMGGGNEKLFF | TGTGCCACCAGCAGAGATATGGGGGGTGGTAATGAAAAACTGTTTTTT
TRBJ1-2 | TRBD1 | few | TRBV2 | CASIRQGRGYGYTF | TGTGCCAGCATTAGACAGGGTCGAGGCTATGGCTACACCTTC
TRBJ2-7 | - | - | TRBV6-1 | CASSEFWGRYEQYF | TGTGCCAGCAGTGAATTTTGGGGGCGCTACGAGCAGTACTTC
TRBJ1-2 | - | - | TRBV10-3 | CAISELGDYGYTF | TGTGCCATCAGTGAACTAGGGGACTATGGCTACACCTTC
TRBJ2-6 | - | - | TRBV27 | CASSFASGANVLTF | TGTGCCAGCAGTTTTGCCTCTGGGGCCAACGTCCTGACTTTC
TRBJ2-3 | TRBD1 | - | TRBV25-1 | CASSAQETGGGDTQYF | TGTGCCAGCAGTGCGCAGGAAACAGGGGGTGGAGATACGCAGTATTTT
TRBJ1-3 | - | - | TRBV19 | CASSRKSSGNTIYF | TGTGCCAGTAGTCGGAAGAGCTCTGGAAACACCATATATTTT
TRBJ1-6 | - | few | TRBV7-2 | CASSRTADNSPLHF | TGTGCCAGCAGCAGGACAGCGGATAATTCACCCCTCCACTTT
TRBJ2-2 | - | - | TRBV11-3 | CASSLRSLSGELFF | TGTGCCAGCAGCTTAAGATCCTTGTCCGGGGAGCTGTTTTTT
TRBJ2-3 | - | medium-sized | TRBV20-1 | CSAPDNTDTQYF | TGCAGTGCTCCGGACAACACAGATACGCAGTATTTT
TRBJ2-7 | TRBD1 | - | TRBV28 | CASSRHTGGYEQYF | TGTGCCAGCAGTAGACATACAGGGGGCTACGAGCAGTACTTC
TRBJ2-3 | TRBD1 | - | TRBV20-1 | CSARLTGGADTQYF | TGCAGTGCTAGATTGACAGGGGGGGCGGATACGCAGTATTTT
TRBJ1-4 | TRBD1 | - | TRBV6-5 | CASSYRDRPEKLFF | TGTGCCAGCAGTTACAGGGACAGACCGGAAAAACTGTTTTTT
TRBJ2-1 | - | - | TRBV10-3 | CATWGEEHNEQFF | TGTGCCACGTGGGGGGAGGAGCACAATGAGCAGTTCTTC
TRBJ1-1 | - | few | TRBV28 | CASTATVNTEAFF | TGTGCCAGCACCGCGACAGTGAACACTGAAGCTTTCTTT
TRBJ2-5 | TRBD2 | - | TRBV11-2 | CASSLAGTSGREEGRETQYF | TGTGCCAGCAGCTTAGCAGGGACTAGCGGGAGGGAAGAGGGTAGGGAGACCCAGTACTTC
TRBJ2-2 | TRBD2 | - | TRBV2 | CASSVGGGVAGELFF | TGTGCCAGCAGTGTTGGGGGAGGGGTCGCCGGGGAGCTGTTTTTT
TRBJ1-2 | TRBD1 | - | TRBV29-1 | CSVATGGLYGYTF | TGCAGCGTAGCGACAGGGGGCCTGTATGGCTACACCTTC
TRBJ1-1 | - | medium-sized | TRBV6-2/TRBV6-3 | CASSYSLGGDTEAFF | TGTGCCAGCAGTTACTCGCTCGGGGGGGACACTGAAGCTTTCTTT
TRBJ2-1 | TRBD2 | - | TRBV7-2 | CASSLVTSGDEQFF | TGTGCCAGCAGCTTAGTAACTAGCGGCGATGAGCAGTTCTTC
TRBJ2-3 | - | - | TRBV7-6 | CASSATTVPAETQYF | TGTGCCAGCAGCGCGACTACTGTCCCGGCAGAGACGCAGTATTTT
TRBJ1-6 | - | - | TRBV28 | CASSLIQSSYNSPLHF | TGTGCCAGCAGTTTAATCCAGTCGTCCTATAATTCACCCCTCCACTTT
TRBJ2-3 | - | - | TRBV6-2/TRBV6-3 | CASHAPSTDTQYF | TGTGCCAGCCATGCTCCTAGCACAGATACGCAGTATTTT
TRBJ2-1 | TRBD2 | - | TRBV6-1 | CASSRLAGRNEQFF | TGTGCCAGCTCTAGGCTAGCGGGACGCAATGAGCAGTTCTTC
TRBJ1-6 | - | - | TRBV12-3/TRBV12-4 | CASSLSGVHSPLHF | TGTGCCAGCAGTTTGTCGGGGGTGCATTCACCCCTCCACTTT
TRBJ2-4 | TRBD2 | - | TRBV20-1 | CSARDAGDVKNIQYF | TGCAGTGCTAGAGACGCGGGGGACGTCAAAAACATTCAGTACTTC
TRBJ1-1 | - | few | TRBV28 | CASSPNRDGTEAFF | TGTGCCAGCAGTCCCAACAGGGATGGCACTGAAGCTTTCTTT
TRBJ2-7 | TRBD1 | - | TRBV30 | CAWSPTGTGLYEQYF | TGTGCCTGGAGTCCAACCGGGACAGGGCTCTACGAGCAGTACTTC
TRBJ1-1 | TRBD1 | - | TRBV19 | CASNLQTGRNTEAFF | TGTGCCAGTAACCTACAGACAGGGCGGAACACTGAAGCTTTCTTT
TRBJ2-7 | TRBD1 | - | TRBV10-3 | CATSAGTGGLYEQYF | TGTGCCACCAGCGCCGGGACAGGGGGCTTGTACGAGCAGTACTTC
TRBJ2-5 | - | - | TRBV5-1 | CASSSSSAKQETQYF | TGCGCCAGCAGCTCCAGTAGCGCCAAACAAGAGACCCAGTACTTC
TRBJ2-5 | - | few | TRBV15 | CATSSVKTGRTQYF | TGTGCCACCAGCAGTGTAAAGACTGGCAGGACCCAGTACTTC
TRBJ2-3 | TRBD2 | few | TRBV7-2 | CASSRRLAADTQYF | TGTGCCAGCAGCCGCCGACTAGCCGCAGATACGCAGTATTTT
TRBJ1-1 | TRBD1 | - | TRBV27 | CASREGRRGRAEAFF | TGTGCCAGCAGGGAGGGCCGCAGGGGGCGAGCTGAAGCTTTCTTT
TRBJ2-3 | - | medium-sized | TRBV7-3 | CASSSLAGDTQYF | TGTGCCAGCAGCTCACTAGCCGGAGATACGCAGTATTTT